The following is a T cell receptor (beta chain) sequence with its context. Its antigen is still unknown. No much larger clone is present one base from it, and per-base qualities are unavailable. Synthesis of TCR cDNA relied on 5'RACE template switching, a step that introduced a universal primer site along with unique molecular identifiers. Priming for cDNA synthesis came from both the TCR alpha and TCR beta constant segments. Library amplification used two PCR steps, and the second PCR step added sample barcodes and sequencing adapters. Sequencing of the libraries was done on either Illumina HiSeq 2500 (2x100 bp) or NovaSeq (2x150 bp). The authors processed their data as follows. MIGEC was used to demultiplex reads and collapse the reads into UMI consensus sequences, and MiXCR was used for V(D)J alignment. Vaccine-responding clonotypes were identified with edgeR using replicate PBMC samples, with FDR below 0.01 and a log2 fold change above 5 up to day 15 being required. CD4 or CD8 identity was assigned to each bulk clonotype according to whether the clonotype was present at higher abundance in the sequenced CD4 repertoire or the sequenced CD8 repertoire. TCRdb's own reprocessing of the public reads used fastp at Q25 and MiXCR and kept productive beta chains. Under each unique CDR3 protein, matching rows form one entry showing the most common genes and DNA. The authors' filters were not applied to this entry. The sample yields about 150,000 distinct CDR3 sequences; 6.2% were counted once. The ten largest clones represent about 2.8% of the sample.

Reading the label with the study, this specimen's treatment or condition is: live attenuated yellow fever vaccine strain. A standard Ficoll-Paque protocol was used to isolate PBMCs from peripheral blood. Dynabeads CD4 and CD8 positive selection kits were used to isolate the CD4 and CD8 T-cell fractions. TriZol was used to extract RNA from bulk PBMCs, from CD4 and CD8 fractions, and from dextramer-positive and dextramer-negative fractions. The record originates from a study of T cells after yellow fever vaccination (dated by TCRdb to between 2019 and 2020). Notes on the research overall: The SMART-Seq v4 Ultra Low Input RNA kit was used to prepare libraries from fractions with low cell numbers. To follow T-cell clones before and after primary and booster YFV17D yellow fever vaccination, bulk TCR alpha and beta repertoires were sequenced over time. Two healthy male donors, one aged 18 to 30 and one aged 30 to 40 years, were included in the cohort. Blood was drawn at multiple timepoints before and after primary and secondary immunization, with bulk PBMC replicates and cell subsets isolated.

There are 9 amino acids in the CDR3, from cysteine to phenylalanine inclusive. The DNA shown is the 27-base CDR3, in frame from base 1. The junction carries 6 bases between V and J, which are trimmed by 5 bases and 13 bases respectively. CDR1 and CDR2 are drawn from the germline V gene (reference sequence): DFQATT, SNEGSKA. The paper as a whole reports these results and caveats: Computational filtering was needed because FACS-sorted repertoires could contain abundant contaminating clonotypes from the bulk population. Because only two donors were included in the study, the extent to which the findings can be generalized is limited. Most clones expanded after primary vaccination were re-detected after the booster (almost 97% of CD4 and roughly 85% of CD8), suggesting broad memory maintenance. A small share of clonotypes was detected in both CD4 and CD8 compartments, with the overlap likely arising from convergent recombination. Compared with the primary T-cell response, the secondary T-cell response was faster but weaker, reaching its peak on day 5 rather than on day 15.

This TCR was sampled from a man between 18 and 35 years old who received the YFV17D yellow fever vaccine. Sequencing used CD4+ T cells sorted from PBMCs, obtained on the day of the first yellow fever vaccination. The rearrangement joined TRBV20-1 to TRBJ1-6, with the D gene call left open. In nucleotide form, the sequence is TGCAGTGCTGGGGAGCCCCTCCACTTT. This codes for CSAGEPLHF.